The 7 T cell receptor beta chains below come from one sample, sequenced in a study of neurological immune-mediated disorders. One entry per CDR3 protein results from TCRdb running MiXCR on the 5' RACE reads. The repertoire holds about 41,000 distinct CDR3 sequences, with 13% to 15% as singletons. The sequenced sample consisted of CD4+ T cells from blood. Receptors were obtained from a woman aged 55-69 years with HTLV-1-associated myelopathy (HAM/TSP).

This clonotype was observed many times. This chain links TRBV20-1 with TRBJ1-3, with a tentative D call TRBD1 (5 bases). The CDR3 covers 18 residues. Trimming removed 3 bases at V and 4 bases at J, with 25 bases between. Germline V gene sequence: CDR1 DFQATT, CDR2 SNEGSKA (reference sequence). The CDR3 nucleotides are TGCAGTGCTAGGCGGCAGGGCCCAAACCCTGGGAGAGGAAACACCATATATTTT. Translation: CSARRQGPNPGRGNTIYF.

This clonotype has ten or more counts. The V call is TRBV20-1, the J call TRBJ2-5; tentatively, D is TRBD2 (5 bases). V was pared by 1 base and J by 1 base, with 10 bases between. Looked up from germline, CDR1 is DFQATT and CDR2 is SNEGSKA (reference sequence). The CDR3 covers 14 residues. CDR3: CSARGGLAQETQYF. In nucleotides, the CDR3 is TGCAGTGCTAGAGGCGGGTTAGCCCAAGAGACCCAGTACTTC.

Many counts were recorded for this clonotype. V is TRBV20-1 and J is TRBJ1-1, with D hard to call. Trimming took off 7 bases at V and 2 bases at J, with 11 bases between the two ends. CDR3 length: 12 residues. CDR1 and CDR2 from the germline V gene are DFQATT and SNEGSKA (reference sequence). CDR3 residues: CSVYVVNTEAFF. The CDR3 DNA reads TGCAGTGTTTACGTGGTAAACACTGAAGCTTTCTTT.

This clonotype has a count of ten or more. This chain uses TRBV5-6 with TRBJ2-3; the D is unclear. The CDR3 is made up of 14 amino acids. Germline V gene sequence: CDR1 SGHDT, CDR2 YYEEEE. The V end was cut by 0 bases, the J end by 4 bases, with 9 bases between. This CDR3 is CASSLGRRSDTQYF. The DNA of the CDR3 is TGTGCCAGCAGCTTGGGGAGAAGGTCAGATACGCAGTATTTT.

This clonotype has a count of ten or more. The chain carries TRBV25-1 and TRBJ1-1; no clear D. The CDR3 is 15 residues long. Trimming took 1 base from V and 2 from J, leaving 11 bases between them. CDR1 and CDR2 from the germline V gene are MGHDK and SYGVNS. The CDR3: CASSEFLGGNTEAFF. As DNA, the CDR3 is TGTGCCAGCAGTGAATTCCTTGGCGGAAACACTGAAGCTTTCTTT.

This clonotype was recorded many times. CDR3 nucleotide sequence: TGCGCCAGCAGGAGGAGCGGGGGGGAGCTGTTTTTT. This encodes CASRRSGGELFF. The chain links TRBV5-1 to TRBJ2-2, with D perhaps TRBD2 (6 bases). The CDR3 has 12 residues. V lost 5 bases, J lost 8 bases, and 10 bases lay in between. The germline V gene encodes CDR1 SGHRS and CDR2 YFSETQ.

This clonotype was detected ten times or more. This sequence joins TRBV5-1 and TRBJ1-4; 7 bases fit TRBD1. CDR3 size: 15 residues. Germline lookup yields CDR1 SGHRS and CDR2 YFSETQ. Trimming cost V 4 bases and J 8 bases; bases outside gene matches: 11. The CDR3 is CASSDTGNRGEKLFF. CDR3 bases: TGCGCCAGCAGCGATACCGGAAACAGGGGAGAAAAACTGTTTTTT.